These T cell receptor beta chains were read from a single sample in a study of CD8 T cells in ankylosing spondylitis. One entry per CDR3 protein, called by TCRdb with MiXCR from the 5' RACE reads. The repertoire consists of 250,000 to 400,000 distinct CDR3 sequences, with about 9.9% occurring once and the leading ten covering roughly 9.2%. The source material was blood, either unsorted or a sorted T cell fraction (not recorded which). The receptors originated from a female donor with ankylosing spondylitis or in good health (not recorded which). The CDR3 runs from the conserved cysteine through the conserved F or W. D genes are given only for firm matches. Some rows mark clone size as missing; the rest say once, few, many or name a class of expanded clone.

>TRBD2|many|TRBJ2-3|TRBV12-3/TRBV12-4
CASSGRRTSGRTDTQYF
TGTGCCAGCAGTGGAAGGCGGACTAGCGGGAGAACAGATACGCAGTATTTT
>-|-|TRBJ1-5|TRBV6-2/TRBV6-3
CASRDLPLNQPQHF
TGTGCCAGCAGGGATCTACCCCTCAATCAGCCCCAGCATTTT
>-|-|TRBJ1-5|TRBV28
CASSLISAAYSNQPQHF
TGTGCCAGCAGTTTAATATCTGCGGCGTACAGCAATCAGCCCCAGCATTTT
>TRBD2|-|TRBJ2-1|TRBV7-2
CASRGSSGSTRNEQFF
TGTGCCAGCAGGGGATCTAGCGGGAGTACCCGTAATGAGCAGTTCTTC
>-|many|TRBJ2-3|TRBV10-3
CAITGGSTDTQYF
TGTGCCATCACGGGGGGCAGCACAGATACGCAGTATTTT
>-|few|TRBJ2-2|TRBV15
CATSRDFAGELFF
TGTGCCACCAGCAGAGATTTTGCCGGGGAGCTGTTTTTT
>-|many|TRBJ1-5|TRBV6-5
CASSYSPAPGPSHF
TGTGCCAGCAGTTATTCACCGGCGCCGGGTCCATCGCATTTT
>-|many|TRBJ2-2|TRBV20-1
CSAPAGKTGELFF
TGCAGTGCCCCCGCGGGGAAAACCGGGGAGCTGTTTTTT
>TRBD1|-|TRBJ2-7|TRBV18
CASSPLTGGVLSSYEQYF
TGTGCCAGCTCACCACTGACAGGGGGAGTGCTAAGCTCCTACGAGCAGTACTTC
>-|many|TRBJ2-6|TRBV5-1
CASSSSSGANVLTF
TGCGCCAGCAGCTCGAGCTCTGGGGCCAACGTCCTGACTTTC
>TRBD1|many|TRBJ1-5|TRBV20-1
CSARTGISNQPQHF
TGCAGTGCACGGACAGGAATTAGCAATCAGCCCCAGCATTTT
>TRBD1|-|TRBJ2-7|TRBV7-9
CASSPGTGHLRYEQYF
TGTGCCAGCAGCCCCGGGACAGGGCACTTACGCTACGAGCAGTACTTC
>-|many|TRBJ2-7|TRBV28
CASSLITGFEQYF
TGTGCCAGCAGTCTAATCACAGGGTTCGAGCAGTACTTC
>TRBD2|-|TRBJ2-5|TRBV3-1
CASSLGTSQETQYF
TGTGCCAGCAGCCTCGGGACTAGCCAAGAGACCCAGTACTTC
>-|many|TRBJ2-2|TRBV5-1
CASSRTPDRTTGELFF
TGCGCCAGCAGCCGAACCCCGGACAGAACCACCGGGGAGCTGTTTTTT
>TRBD2|-|TRBJ2-2|TRBV29-1
CSAVTSGTAGELFF
TGCAGCGCCGTGACTAGCGGGACGGCCGGGGAGCTGTTTTTT
>-|many|TRBJ2-7|TRBV12-3/TRBV12-4
CASSLGQLYEQYF
TGTGCCAGCAGTTTAGGTCAGCTCTACGAGCAGTACTTC
>-|-|TRBJ2-6|TRBV20-1
CSVSDSGLSGANVLTF
TGCAGTGTTTCGGACAGCGGGCTCTCTGGGGCCAACGTCCTGACTTTC
>TRBD2|many|TRBJ2-1|TRBV5-1
CASSLGAGGDYNEQFF
TGCGCCAGCAGCTTGGGCGCGGGAGGGGACTACAATGAGCAGTTCTTC
>TRBD2|many|TRBJ2-1|TRBV5-1
CASSISGGHNEQFF
TGCGCCAGCAGCATTAGCGGGGGGCACAATGAGCAGTTCTTC
>-|many|TRBJ2-3|TRBV6-2/TRBV6-3
CASSYTALVDTQYF
TGTGCCAGCAGTTACACGGCCCTAGTCGATACGCAGTATTTT
>TRBD1|few|TRBJ2-7|TRBV10-2
CASRDRGGDYEQYF
TGCGCCAGCAGGGACAGGGGGGGAGATTACGAGCAGTACTTC
>TRBD2|few|TRBJ2-7|TRBV20-1
CSASGESSGNLYEQYF
TGCAGTGCTAGTGGGGAATCTAGCGGGAATCTCTACGAGCAGTACTTC
>TRBD1|many|TRBJ2-5|TRBV5-6
CASPNRDRGHQETQYF
TGTGCCAGCCCCAACCGGGACAGGGGGCATCAAGAGACCCAGTACTTC
>-|-|TRBJ2-3|TRBV19
CASTKTTLVADTQYF
TGTGCCAGTACGAAGACCACCCTAGTGGCAGATACGCAGTATTTT
>-|many|TRBJ1-1|TRBV5-1
CASSLGHLNTEAFF
TGCGCCAGCAGCCTGGGACACCTAAACACTGAAGCTTTCTTT
>TRBD2|many|TRBJ2-3|TRBV20-1
CSASPLAGAGSDTQYF
TGCAGTGCTTCTCCTTTAGCGGGGGCAGGGTCAGATACGCAGTATTTT
>TRBD1|few|TRBJ2-5|TRBV5-1
CASSQQGIQETQYF
TGCGCCAGCAGTCAACAGGGGATTCAAGAGACCCAGTACTTC
>TRBD1|-|TRBJ1-6|TRBV3-1
CASSPEDRGYSYNSPLHF
TGTGCCAGCAGCCCGGAGGACAGGGGGTACTCCTATAATTCACCCCTCCACTTT
>-|many|TRBJ1-1|TRBV15
CATSTGLNTEAFF
TGTGCCACCAGCACGGGGCTTAACACTGAAGCTTTCTTT
>-|few|TRBJ2-1|TRBV20-1
CSARAEWSSYNEQFF
TGCAGTGCTAGGGCCGAGTGGAGCTCCTACAATGAGCAGTTCTTC
>TRBD2|-|TRBJ2-3|TRBV10-3
CASCPRLSGIRSTDTQYF
TGTGCCAGCTGTCCCCGCCTAAGCGGGATTAGGAGCACAGATACGCAGTATTTT
>-|many|TRBJ2-1|TRBV6-1
CASSTLQDATNEQFF
TGTGCCAGCAGTACGTTACAGGACGCAACCAATGAGCAGTTCTTC
>-|many|TRBJ1-5|TRBV12-3/TRBV12-4
CASSLGIGQINQPQHF
TGTGCCAGCAGTTTGGGTATAGGACAAATCAATCAGCCCCAGCATTTT
>-|-|TRBJ2-1|TRBV5-8
CTSSLPKVNYEQFF
TGTACCAGCAGCCTACCTAAGGTAAACTACGAGCAGTTCTTC
>-|-|TRBJ1-2|TRBV3-1
CASSQEDSYNGDTF
TGTGCCAGCAGCCAAGAGGACAGCTACAATGGCGACACCTTC
>TRBD2|many|TRBJ2-3|TRBV28
CASSLVAGLLDTQYF
TGTGCCAGCAGTTTAGTAGCGGGGCTTTTAGATACGCAGTATTTT
>-|many|TRBJ2-5|TRBV29-1
CSVGRGRIQYF
TGCAGCGTTGGAAGGGGTAGGATCCAGTACTTC
>-|-|TRBJ2-1|TRBV6-5
CASSYSGTPASYNEQFF
TGTGCCAGCAGTTACTCGGGGACCCCGGCCTCCTACAATGAGCAGTTCTTC
>TRBD1|many|TRBJ1-5|TRBV20-1
CSARQLDRRDQPQHF
TGCAGTGCCCGGCAACTGGACAGGCGCGATCAGCCCCAGCATTTT
>-|many|TRBJ1-5|TRBV21-1
CASSTKRYSNQPQHF
TGTGCCAGCAGTACGAAGAGGTATAGCAATCAGCCCCAGCATTTT
>-|-|TRBJ1-6|TRBV7-9
CASSLARTGINSPLHF
TGTGCCAGCAGCTTAGCCCGGACGGGTATCAATTCACCCCTCCACTTT
>-|-|TRBJ2-3|TRBV9
CASSVAPRDDTQYF
TGTGCCAGCAGCGTAGCTCCACGGGACGATACGCAGTATTTT
>TRBD1|-|TRBJ2-2|TRBV20-1
CCAHPGGAYSNTGELFF
TGCTGTGCTCATCCAGGGGGCGCGTACTCGAACACCGGGGAGCTGTTTTTT
>TRBD1|many|TRBJ1-6|TRBV7-9
CASSFHDWQGANSPLHF
TGTGCCAGCAGCTTTCATGATTGGCAGGGGGCTAATTCACCCCTCCACTTT
>TRBD1|many|TRBJ1-2|TRBV5-1
CASSPRGQDGYTF
TGCGCCAGCAGCCCCAGGGGGCAGGATGGCTACACCTTC